Shown below are 5 T cell receptor beta chains from a single sample sequenced in a study of blood T cell repertoires in COVID-19. Assay used: immunoSEQ multiplex PCR; TCRdb lists only in-frame clones, some missing. The table shows about 300,000 clones, with around 84% occurring only once. The specimen sequenced was peripheral blood. These receptor sequences come from a man aged 65 to 85 with acute or convalescent COVID-19.

V gene TRBV4-2 combines with J gene TRBJ2-1; 11 nucleotides line up with TRBD2. V gave up 3 bases and J gave up 0 bases; unmatched junction bases: 7. Germline values: CDR1 LGHNA, CDR2 YNFKEQ. The CDR3 covers 18 residues. CDR3 in amino acids: CASSQTLAGGSSYNEQFF. The CDR3 DNA follows: TGTGCCAGCAGCCAGACGTTAGCGGGGGGGAGCTCCTACAATGAGCAGTTCTTC.

The genes are TRBV15 and TRBJ2-2, with a tentative D call TRBD2 (5 bases). The V end was cut by 1 base, the J end by 6 bases, with 9 bases between. The V gene's germline CDR1 is LNHNV and CDR2 YYDKDF (reference sequence). This CDR3 is 14 amino acids long. Here the CDR3 DNA reads TGTGCCACCAGCAGAGGTGGGAGTGCCGGGGAGCTGTTTTTT. Residues: CATSRGGSAGELFF.

The chain carries TRBV6-4 and TRBJ1-5, with 10 bases aligning to TRBD1. The CDR3 covers 15 residues. CDR1 and CDR2 from the germline V gene are MRHNA and SNTAGT. With 6 bases clipped from V and 2 bases from J, the junction kept 4 bases outside the gene matches. The CDR3 is CASSPGTGGNQPQHF. The CDR3 coding sequence is TGTGCCAGCAGCCCCGGGACAGGGGGCAATCAGCCCCAGCATTTT.

This chain uses TRBV24-1 with TRBJ2-1; 7 bases fit TRBD1. Germline assignment: CDR1 KGHDR and CDR2 SFDVKD. V lost 7 bases, J lost 5 bases, and 10 bases stayed unmatched. The CDR3 is made up of 15 amino acids. CDR3 residues: CATSYRGEIHNEQFF. CDR3 in DNA: TGTGCCACCAGCTACAGGGGTGAAATCCACAATGAGCAGTTCTTC.

This chain uses TRBV5-1 with TRBJ2-7; 9 nucleotides align to TRBD1. The junction had 8 bases not matched to a gene; V was cut back by 1 base and J by 0 bases. Germline-derived CDR1 and CDR2 are SGHRS and YFSETQ. The CDR3 loop spans 17 amino acids. CDR3 DNA sequence: TGCGCCAGCAGCTTGACAGGGGGCAGGTCCAGCTCCTACGAGCAGTACTTC. Translating it yields CASSLTGGRSSSYEQYF. Full variable domain (remainder filled in from reference TRBV5-1 and TRBJ2-7): KAGVTQTPRYLIKTRGQQVTLSCSPISGHRSVSWYQQTPGQGLQFLFEYFSETQRNKGNFPGRFSGRQFSNSRSEMNVSTLELGDSALYLCASSLTGGRSSSYEQYFGPGTRLTVT.